These 30 T cell receptor beta chains share one sample of origin, sequenced in a study of blood T cells in healthy people across ages. Alongside a J-beta primer mix, a sample-barcoded 5' primer served in a second PCR lasting 7 to 11 cycles. TCRdb re-called the 5' RACE reads through MiXCR, storing one row per CDR3 protein. The table includes approximately 1.5 million distinct CDR3 sequences, 34% detected once. The specimen sequenced was blood. These receptors all stem from a woman aged 30 to 39 in good health.

The chain has TRBV4-2 and TRBJ1-2; TRBD1 matches at 8 bases. Unmatched junction bases numbered 8, after V lost 0 bases and J lost 8 bases. Germline-derived CDR1 and CDR2 are LGHNA and YNFKEQ. This CDR3 is 15 amino acids long. The CDR3, as DNA: TGTGCCAGCAGCCAAGAAGGGCAGGGGGCGTTCGGCTACACCTTC. As protein: CASSQEGQGAFGYTF.

This clonotype was detected a few times. The rearrangement joins TRBV29-1 to TRBJ2-4; the D gene is possibly TRBD1 (7 bases). This CDR3 has 13 amino acids. Germline V gene data show CDR1 as SQVTM and CDR2 as ANQGSEA. The V and J ends lost 1 base and 9 bases respectively, with 13 bases between them. This chain's CDR3 is CSVEAGGRGIQYF. DNA of the CDR3: TGCAGCGTTGAAGCAGGGGGGAGAGGCATTCAGTACTTC.

The gene calls are TRBV27 and TRBJ2-5; D is undetermined. The CDR3 is made up of 15 amino acids. The germline CDR1 and CDR2 sequences are MNHEY and SMNVEV (reference sequence). V was pared by 8 bases and J by 5 bases, with 21 bases between. CDR3 protein: CASGPRVMVSETQYF. CDR3 in DNA: TGTGCCAGCGGCCCTAGGGTGATGGTTAGCGAGACCCAGTACTTC.

The CDR3 is CASSQPGLGPEQYF. CDR3 coding DNA: TGTGCCAGCAGCCAGCCGGGACTAGGACCCGAGCAGTACTTC. The rearrangement links TRBV14 to TRBJ2-7, with TRBD2 identical over 8 bases. The CDR3 loop spans 14 amino acids. V shed 3 bases, J shed 6 bases, and the junction held 7 bases outside the gene matches. Germline assignment: CDR1 SGHDN and CDR2 FVKESK.

This clonotype appeared a few times. V gene TRBV21-1 combines with J gene TRBJ1-2. TRBV21-1 is marked as a pseudogene. CDR3 length: 13 residues. The chain's CDR3 is CASGRPSAYGYTF. CDR3 in DNA: TGTGCCAGCGGAAGGCCTAGCGCCTATGGCTACACCTTC.

This clonotype was observed a handful of times. This rearrangement joins TRBV4-1 to TRBJ1-2; D remains ambiguous. Trimming removed 1 base from V and 4 bases from J, with 13 bases in between. CDR1 MGHRA and CDR2 YSYEKL come from the germline V gene. This CDR3 has 15 amino acids. The CDR3 DNA sequence: TGCGCCAGCAGCCAAGGTCGGGCGGGTTCCTATGGCTACACCTTC. Amino acids: CASSQGRAGSYGYTF.

The CDR3 DNA follows: TGCAGTGCGGCCTCGGGACTAGCGGGAATACAAGAGACCCAGTACTTC. Amino acids: CSAASGLAGIQETQYF. The V and J genes are TRBV20-1 and TRBJ2-5; 13 bases are shared with TRBD2. The V gene's germline CDR1 is DFQATT and CDR2 SNEGSKA (reference sequence). The CDR3 covers 16 residues. V lost 6 bases and J lost 2; bases outside the gene matches: 9.

This clonotype was detected many times. The chain links TRBV7-2 to TRBJ2-7; 8 bases agree with TRBD2. Germline loops: CDR1 SGHTA, CDR2 FQGNSA. The CDR3 is 14 amino acids. Trimming cost V 3 bases and J 3 bases; bases outside gene matches: 4. CDR3 amino acids: CASSFTSGDYEQYF. The CDR3 nucleotides read TGTGCCAGCAGCTTCACTAGCGGAGACTACGAGCAGTACTTC.

This clonotype was counted between two and nine times. An end of the junction does not agree with germline; a read error may underlie this. The chain recombines TRBV7-6 with TRBJ2-1; possible D gene TRBD2, 5 bases. The CDR3 length is 17 residues. From germline, CDR1 is SGHVS and CDR2 FNYEAQ. CDR3 protein: CASSLAVPEREDNERFF. For the CDR3, the DNA is TGTGCCAGCAGCTTAGCAGTCCCTGAACGGGAAGACAATGAGCGGTTCTTC.

The chain links TRBV5-6 to TRBJ1-4; possibly TRBD1 for D (5 bases). Trimming pared 4 bases from V and 5 bases from J, leaving 15 bases between. The CDR3 is 15 residues long. Germline V lookup: CDR1 SGHDT, CDR2 YYEEEE. The CDR3 region is CASSGKGAVNEKLFF. The DNA for the CDR3 is TGTGCCAGCAGCGGAAAAGGGGCGGTGAATGAAAAACTGTTTTTT.

This sequence joins TRBV29-1 and TRBJ2-3, with 7 positions matching TRBD1. Germline V lookup: CDR1 SQVTM, CDR2 ANQGSEA. The CDR3 loop spans 12 amino acids. Unmatched junction bases numbered 2, after V lost 6 bases and J lost 2 bases. As DNA, the CDR3 is TGCAGCGTAACAGGGGACACAGATACGCAGTATTTT. It encodes CSVTGDTDTQYF.

As regards this clonotype: An end of the junction differs from the germline gene, which may be a read error. The V and J genes are TRBV5-1 and TRBJ1-1, with D possibly being TRBD1 (6 bases). This CDR3 contains 15 residues. The germline gives CDR1 SGHRS, CDR2 YFSETQ. The chain's CDR3 is CVSRREDRGAAEAFF. Here the CDR3 DNA reads TGCGTCAGCAGAAGGGAAGACCGGGGGGCGGCTGAAGCTTTCTTT.

CDR3 bases: TGTGCCAGCATTTGGTCCTCCCCTGACAGCCACTACGAGCAGTACTTC. Translated, it gives CASIWSSPDSHYEQYF. The rearrangement joins TRBV6-4 to TRBJ2-7; D is possibly TRBD1 (5 bases). In germline, CDR1 is MRHNA, CDR2 SNTAGT. Trimming left V 7 bases short and J 3 bases short, with 22 bases between. The CDR3 loop spans 16 amino acids.

This clonotype has just one count. The CDR3 end shows no conserved phenylalanine or tryptophan, and so a read error is likely. The V and J genes are TRBV7-9 and TRBJ2-1; TRBD2 matches at 12 bases. The CDR3 has 17 residues. The junction had 7 bases not matched to a gene; V was cut back by 2 bases and J by 5 bases. Germline V gene lookup returns CDR1 SEHNR and CDR2 FQNEAQ (reference sequence). The DNA of the CDR3 is TGTGCCAGCAGCTTACTAGCGGGAGGGCCGCGGAACAATGAGCAGTTCTCC. This encodes CASSLLAGGPRNNEQFS.

A few counts support this clonotype. The chain employs TRBV10-2 and TRBJ2-1, with 7 bases lining up with TRBD2. Germline CDR1 reads WSHSY; CDR2 reads SAAADI. The CDR3 extends over 12 amino acids. Unmatched junction bases numbered 6, after V lost 10 bases and J lost 6 bases. CDR3 amino acids: CATWEGRNEQFF. The CDR3 DNA follows: TGCGCCACCTGGGAGGGCCGCAATGAGCAGTTCTTC.

This chain links TRBV5-1 with TRBJ2-5, with 14 bases that match TRBD2. V dropped 0 bases and J dropped 13; count of bases not matched to a gene: 11. Per germline, CDR1 SGHRS and CDR2 YFSETQ. The CDR3 covers 16 residues. The CDR3 coding sequence is TGCGCCAGCAGCTTGGACGGGACTAGCGGGAGCAACGAGCGGTACTTC. Its translation is CASSLDGTSGSNERYF. The full variable domain, its missing parts supplied by reference TRBV5-1 and TRBJ2-5, is KAGVTQTPRYLIKTRGQQVTLSCSPISGHRSVSWYQQTPGQGLQFLFEYFSETQRNKGNFPGRFSGRQFSNSRSEMNVSTLELGDSALYLCASSLDGTSGSNERYFGPGTRLLVL.

There are many counts of this clonotype. The rearrangement uses TRBV11-2 and TRBJ2-7; D is ambiguous. CDR3 length: 12 residues. The V gene lost 1 base and the J gene lost 7 bases, with 8 bases spanning the gap. CDR1 is SGHAT, CDR2 FQNNGV, per germline. CDR3 loop: CASSLGAGEQYF. The CDR3 DNA reads TGTGCCAGCAGCTTAGGTGCTGGGGAGCAGTACTTC.

The chain links TRBV7-3 to TRBJ2-5; 7 nucleotides line up with TRBD1. The DNA end is more similar to TRBJ2-7, so the J call may be wrong. CDR3 length equals 13 residues. Germline CDR1 reads SGHTA; CDR2 reads FQGTGA. CDR3 sequence (DNA): TGTGCCAGCAGCTTTGGGACAGAAAGCGAGCAGTACTTC. This codes for CASSFGTESEQYF.

This clonotype came up a few times. CDR3 residues: CATSERETLSYNEQFF. The CDR3 coding sequence is TGTGCCACCAGTGAGCGGGAGACCCTCTCCTACAATGAGCAGTTCTTC. The chain joins TRBV24-1 to TRBJ2-1; 7 nucleotides line up with TRBD2. CDR3 length: 16 residues. CDR1 and CDR2 from the germline V gene are KGHDR and SFDVKD. V was pared by 4 bases and J by 0 bases, with 5 bases of the junction left unmatched.

Details on this clonotype: One junction end disagrees with the germline gene, perhaps due to a read error. This chain connects TRBV4-2 to TRBJ1-3; D is perhaps TRBD1 (6 bases). Germline V gene data show CDR1 as LGHNA and CDR2 as YNFKEQ. The CDR3 contains 12 residues. CDR3 residues: CASSQDWDTRYF. In DNA, the CDR3 is TGTGCCAGCAGCCAAGATTGGGACACCAGATATTTT.

This clonotype came up a few times. The chain links TRBV4-1 to TRBJ2-7, with 11 bases lining up with TRBD2. Trimming removed 3 bases from V and 1 base from J; junction bases left unmatched: 8. This CDR3 comprises 17 residues. Per the germline V gene, CDR1 is MGHRA and CDR2 is YSYEKL. In nucleotides, the CDR3 is TGCGCCAGCAGCCACCTTAGCGGGAGGGCCGGATCCTACGAGCAGTACTTC. Encoded protein: CASSHLSGRAGSYEQYF.

The V and J genes are TRBV6-6 and TRBJ1-6; perhaps TRBD1 as D (6 bases). V was clipped by 6 bases and J by 6 bases, with 21 bases between them. The CDR3 totals 17 residues. Germline assignment: CDR1 MNHNY and CDR2 SVGAGI (reference sequence). The CDR3 spells CASSHGGVRGSNSPLHF. In nucleotides, the CDR3 is TGTGCCAGCAGCCACGGGGGCGTGAGGGGCTCTAATTCACCCCTCCACTTT.

The chain joins TRBV29-1 to TRBJ2-3, with D perhaps given as TRBD1 or TRBD2 (6 bases each). V shed 5 bases and J shed 0 bases, with 18 bases lying between them. CDR3 length equals 16 residues. Germline V lookup: CDR1 SQVTM, CDR2 ANQGSEA. The CDR3 nucleotides are TGCAGCGTTCCCGCTGGGGGGCGGAGGAGCACAGATACGCAGTATTTT. It is translated as CSVPAGGRRSTDTQYF.

V usage is TRBV28 and J usage is TRBJ2-3; TRBD1 is a possible D gene (6 bases). Germline-derived CDR1 and CDR2 are MDHEN and SYDVKM. The CDR3 is made up of 15 amino acids. Trimming removed 6 bases from V and 0 bases from J, with 13 bases in between. The CDR3 bases are TGTGCCAGCAGAAGGACAGACTCTAGCACAGATACGCAGTATTTT. Translated, it gives CASRRTDSSTDTQYF. The entire variable domain, with the rest obtained from reference TRBV28 and TRBJ2-3, is as follows: DVKVTQSSRYLVKRTGEKVFLECVQDMDHENMFWYRQDPGLGLRLIYFSYDVKMKEKGDIPEGYSVSREKKERFSLILESASTNQTSMYLCASRRTDSSTDTQYFGPGTRLTVL.

This clonotype was detected only a few times. The chain employs TRBV7-9 and TRBJ2-7, with 9 bases fitting TRBD2. V shed 5 bases, J shed 6 bases, and the junction held 11 bases outside the gene matches. Germline CDR1 SEHNR, CDR2 FQNEAQ (reference sequence). This CDR3 comprises 15 residues. This CDR3 reads CASSPDGRGGIEQYF. The CDR3 DNA reads as TGTGCCAGCAGCCCCGATGGGCGGGGGGGAATCGAGCAGTACTTC.

V and J are TRBV20-1 and TRBJ2-4, with 7 nucleotides matching TRBD2. The J call could be wrong; TRBJ2-7 is a better fit for the DNA end. In germline, CDR1 is DFQATT, CDR2 SNEGSKA (reference sequence). This CDR3 has 14 amino acids. The CDR3 reads CSARDDGGNYEQYF. The CDR3 coding sequence is TGCAGTGCTAGAGATGACGGGGGGAACTACGAGCAGTACTTC.

This clonotype was seen only a few times. The rearrangement uses TRBV5-1 and TRBJ2-7; 11 positions agree with TRBD1. CDR1 is SGHRS, CDR2 YFSETQ, per germline. CDR3 length: 14 residues. Trimming removed 4 bases from V and 7 bases from J; junction bases left unmatched: 7. The chain's CDR3 is CASSPGQGAQEQYF. The DNA for the CDR3 is TGCGCCAGCAGCCCAGGACAGGGGGCACAAGAGCAGTACTTC.

This sequence joins TRBV27 and TRBJ1-5; TRBD1 matches at 12 bases. CDR3 length: 15 residues. Trimming at V came to 4 bases and at J to 7 bases, leaving 5 bases not matched to a gene. CDR1 is MNHEY, CDR2 SMNVEV, per germline (reference sequence). The CDR3 sequence: CASSWGQGAWQPQHF. In nucleotides, the CDR3 is TGTGCCAGCAGTTGGGGACAGGGGGCCTGGCAGCCCCAGCATTTT.

V usage is TRBV11-2 and J usage is TRBJ1-2; no firm D call. The germline gives CDR1 SGHAT, CDR2 FQNNGV. Trimming shortened V by 1 base and J by 4 bases, and 10 bases separated the two germline ends. There are 14 residues in the CDR3. The CDR3 coding sequence is TGTGCCAGCAGCTTAGTACAGTCCGGCTATGGCTACACCTTC. It codes for CASSLVQSGYGYTF.

V usage is TRBV27 and J usage is TRBJ2-7; TRBD1 might be the D (6 bases). V lost 2 bases and J 3 bases, leaving 17 bases between the germline ends. Germline-derived CDR1 and CDR2 are MNHEY and SMNVEV (reference sequence). There are 16 residues in the CDR3. This CDR3 is CASSLNREVVDYEQYF. The CDR3 region has the DNA TGTGCCAGCAGTTTAAACAGGGAAGTAGTGGACTACGAGCAGTACTTC.